This T cell receptor (beta chain) derives from a study of T cells in Graves' hyperthyroidism and ophthalmopathy (dated by TCRdb to about 2019). Broadly, across the study: To identify TCR V-J signatures that set the groups apart, the researchers used a discovery cohort of 100 patients, made up of roughly 40 with Graves' ophthalmopathy and about 60 with stable Graves' hyperthyroidism. The approximately 90 discovery patients were divided at random into training and test sets in a 7:3 ratio. In addition, the study compared T-cell repertoires in thyroid tissue and in blood from a handful of Graves' hyperthyroidism patients. After blood sampling, hyperthyroidism patients were treated with methimazole at a starting dose of 30 mg daily, and ophthalmopathy patients were treated with high-dose intravenous methylprednisolone. The paper describes TCR Vbeta CDR3 sequencing of roughly 130 peripheral blood samples, made up of under 50 ophthalmopathy patients, roughly 72 hyperthyroidism patients and 17 progressor patients. Whether ophthalmopathy could be predicted prospectively was tested in an independent validation cohort made up of roughly 20 hyperthyroidism patients plus 17 patients who later progressed to ophthalmopathy. What the study reported, not specific to this receptor: Sample size was not statistically predetermined, and blinding of investigators to group allocation was not performed. A model built on a 13 V-J signature distinguished ophthalmopathy from stable hyperthyroidism, reaching around 88% sensitivity and around 81% specificity in cross-validation and 80%/75% in testing. In validation, progression to ophthalmopathy was predicted by the model with 70.59% sensitivity and 72.22% specificity, a median of 6.5 months before onset. Most expanded thyroid clonotypes (frequency above 0.001) were also detected in blood, suggesting blood repertoires may reflect thyroid immune responses.

From the germline V gene (reference sequence), CDR1 is DFQATT and CDR2 is SNEGSKA. V lost 4 bases and J lost 0 bases; the stretch between them is 10 bases long. The CDR3 contains 14 residues, cysteine and phenylalanine counted. Only the CDR3 portion is preserved as DNA: 42 bases, with reading frame beginning at the first base. The TCR beta CDR3 regions were amplified from RNA transcripts. The TCR CDR3 was subjected to a first round of RT-PCR using the HTBI primer set and the Qiagen OneStep RT-PCR kit. Libraries were constructed in a second round of multiplex PCR, after which size selection and purification were performed. Paired-end sequencing of the libraries was performed with 100 bp reads on an Illumina HiSeq2000. In the source study's methods: Raw data were processed with SOAPnuke, discarding reads with adapters, uncalled bases, mean Phred below 15, or no exact constant-primer or identifier match. High-quality paired reads were merged using COPE v1.2.5, and each unique nucleotide sequence was defined as a clonotype. MiTCR v1.1 was used to align clonotypes to the IMGT TRBV, TRBD and TRBJ reference segments. The analysis was restricted to V-J combinations with a frequency above 0.0001, which together covered 99.2% of the repertoires. A TCS score was defined as the ratio between F50 (clonal expansion) and ExV (chaos), using BLOSUM62-based TCRdist between CDR3 peptides within each V-J. Welch's t-statistics and random forest reduced just over 500 V-J features to roughly 13, which were used in a naive Bayes classifier (R e1071). TCRdb passed the public sequencing reads through fastp at Q25 and MiXCR, retaining productive beta sequences. Here each entry gathers all rows of one CDR3 protein and keeps the most common genes and DNA. Here the V and J calls rest on TCRdb's processing, not on the authors' analysis. Across this sample there are some 510,000 distinct CDR3 sequences, with around 42% seen only once. The top ten constitute approximately 8.2% of the sample.

Worth noting for this clonotype: Its cognate antigen has yet to be identified. The record has no base qualities; no much larger clone is one base away.

Stable Graves' hyperthyroidism was defined as no progression to ophthalmopathy during 18 months of follow-up. Hyperthyroidism patients were aged 18 to 65 years and newly diagnosed, with disease duration of less than 2 months. Patients with uncontrolled infections, other autoimmune diseases, pregnancy or lactation were excluded. Diagnoses relied on clinical symptoms, serum thyroxine and TRAb, thyroid ultrasound and orbital computed tomography. Total RNA was extracted using Trizol reagent, and RNA quality was assessed on an Agilent 2100 Bioanalyzer. The rearranged segments are TRBV20-1 and TRBJ1-5; perhaps TRBD1 is the D gene, with 5 bases matching. Material for sequencing was peripheral blood or thyroid tissue (not recorded which). The sequence came from a woman aged 18-29 years with Graves' hyperthyroidism. Donor details come from another sample of the same person, matched by shared clones. The CDR3 reads as follows: CSAIQGHSNQPQHF. The nucleotide sequence reads TGCAGTGCTATCCAGGGCCATAGCAATCAGCCCCAGCATTTT.